This T cell receptor (beta chain) was sequenced for a study of T cell responses to AZD1222 COVID-19 vaccine. V shed 6 bases and J 6 bases; nucleotides not matched to a gene: 2. This CDR3 is built from 13 residues. CDR1 is SGHVS and CDR2 is FQNEAQ in the germline V gene. Findings and caveats of the study: Repertoire sampling occurred only after the peak T cell response. Baseline seropositivity characterized only a handful of AZD1222 recipients. Spike-specific TCR breadth and depth rose after two AZD1222 doses.

The protocol was immunoSEQ multiplex PCR, while the TCRdb copy is restricted to in-frame clones and leaves out a portion. Of 150,000 to 200,000 clones listed, 90% to 95% are singletons. This clone is a singleton in its sample. The antigen remains undetermined. The receptor comes from an adult in good health. The sequences come from peripheral blood, collected on day 0 of AZD1222 vaccination. This chain connects TRBV7-8 to TRBJ2-4; 10 nucleotides line up with TRBD1. The CDR3 nucleotides are TGTGCCAGCAGTTGGGACAGGGGAAACATTCAGTACTTC. Its protein product is CASSWDRGNIQYF.